This TCR beta chain was identified in a study of regulatory T cells in long-lasting Graves disease. Time point defined: persistent/refractory GD, antithyroid drugs over 5 years with positive TRAb. PBMCs provided the RNA from which the TCR library was made. Study results and limitations: Relative to new patients (around 1,000), persistent patients exhibited greater sharing of public clonotypes (around 2,800). TRBV28, TRBJ1-2 and TRBJ2-5 were favored in persistent disease.

The TCR beta library used iRepertoire HTBI primers with Arm-PCR amplification of CDR3. TCRdb independently ran MiXCR on the multiplex PCR reads; one entry per CDR3 protein. The sample has roughly 470,000 distinct CDR3 sequences, less than 25% seen once; the top ten hold about 7.8%. In its sample, this clonotype was seen many times. The target antigen is unknown. Germline values: CDR1 LNHNV, CDR2 YYDKDF (reference sequence). This CDR3 has 15 amino acids. V lost 1 base to trimming and J lost 5 bases; unmatched junction nucleotides: 3. The source of this sequence is a female donor with Graves disease. This specimen consisted of peripheral blood mononuclear cells (PBMCs), obtained when the disease was refractory, from a patient treated with antithyroid drugs. The chain has TRBV15 and TRBJ1-1, with 11 positions matching TRBD1. The CDR3 is CATSRAGQGGTEAFF. The CDR3 DNA reads TGTGCCACCAGCAGAGCGGGACAGGGGGGTACTGAAGCTTTCTTT.